The T cell receptor beta chain under discussion was sequenced for a study of blood T cell repertoires in COVID-19. As processed by the authors: Amplification of reference gene primers was used by the study to estimate nucleated cell counts. TCRdb's copy holds only in-frame clones and misses some; the assay was immunoSEQ multiplex PCR. V, J and clone size reflect that table, while D and trimming were determined from the DNA. The sample lists approximately 290,000 clones, approximately 85% seen once, with 3.5% to 4.5% in the top ten. Germline trimming cut 7 bases from V and 2 bases from J; bases unmatched to any gene: 5. The CDR3 totals 13 residues. Germline CDR1 MDHEN, CDR2 SYDVKM.

The chain employs TRBV28 and TRBJ2-7; 7 nucleotides line up with TRBD1. Sequences were obtained from PBMCs or T cells enriched from blood (not recorded which). The TCR originated in a woman under 40 who had recovered from COVID-19. Written as DNA, the CDR3 is TGTGCCAGCAAATGGGGGACAGCCTACGAGCAGTACTTC. Translation gives CASKWGTAYEQYF.